This TCR beta chain was profiled in a study of blood T cell repertoires in COVID-19 (dated by TCRdb to the early 2020s). In the study overall: Samples from collaborators originated in the United States, Italy and Spain and spanned both the acute and convalescent phases of COVID-19. The material from the prospective study consisted of cDNA or gDNA derived from T cells, B-cell-depleted T cells, or PBMCs. The dataset comprised deeply sampled blood TCRbeta repertoires from subjects exposed to, actively infected with, or recovered from COVID-19. A freely available public database, intended as a resource for researchers studying the immune response to SARS-CoV-2, is where the repertoires were released. Samples were obtained from the ongoing ImmuneRACE study (first 160 participants) and from 950 to 1,500 subjects provided by 6 global collaborators. Sample metadata almost always included a de-identified subject ID, COVID-19 status, age in years and sex. Where available, HLA class I and class II types were taken from metadata supplied by the sample provider and were not determined by assay-based typing.

A note on this clone: Its antigen specificity is not known. The sample holds no much larger clone one base away, and base qualities are not on file.

The junction carries 12 bases between V and J, which are trimmed by 0 bases and 5 bases respectively. Reading from cysteine to phenylalanine, the CDR3 counts 15 amino acids. This entry keeps only the CDR3 DNA: 45 bases, framed from base 1. The germline V gene yields SGHRS for CDR1 and YFSETQ for CDR2. General conclusions and limits of the study: Clinical and demographic metadata were provided uncurated, with the amount varying by source and participant.

In Seattle, one collaborating source enrolled patients while the infection was active and tracked those patients longitudinally over the course of disease. The collaborating institutions used their own protocols to collect whole blood in K2EDTA tubes. Collaborator samples were shipped for TCRbeta analysis as frozen whole blood, isolated PBMCs, or DNA extracted from either sample type. TCRbeta CDR3 regions were amplified from genomic DNA by means of the immunoSEQ Assay, a bias-controlled multiplex PCR. Processing in the source paper ran as follows. The number of nucleated cells in each sample was estimated from the amplification of reference gene primers within the assay. Sequence reads were collapsed and filtered to measure the absolute abundance of every unique TCRbeta CDR3 rearrangement. For each sample, productive Simpson clonality was calculated as the square root of Simpson's diversity index across productive rearrangements. Entries here come from immuneACCESS through TCRdb and include only in-frame sequences with V and J called. Some clones fail to appear in such tables; in the studies checked, an unresolved V gene covers under half of the shortfall, and the cause of the remainder is unknown. V and J calls and clone size follow that table, whereas D and trimming were derived from the DNA. Across this sample there are 400,000 to 450,000 clones, with more than 70% seen only once. Jointly, the top ten make up around 12% of the sample.

The sequence came from a woman in her forties or fifties with COVID-19, enrolled during active disease. In this chain, TRBV5-1 is recombined with TRBJ1-3; there is no confident call for the D gene. The sample comprised peripheral blood. In nucleotides, the sequence is TGCGCCAGCAGCTTGGATAGCCGGCTCCGAAACACCATATATTTT. It specifies CASSLDSRLRNTIYF.